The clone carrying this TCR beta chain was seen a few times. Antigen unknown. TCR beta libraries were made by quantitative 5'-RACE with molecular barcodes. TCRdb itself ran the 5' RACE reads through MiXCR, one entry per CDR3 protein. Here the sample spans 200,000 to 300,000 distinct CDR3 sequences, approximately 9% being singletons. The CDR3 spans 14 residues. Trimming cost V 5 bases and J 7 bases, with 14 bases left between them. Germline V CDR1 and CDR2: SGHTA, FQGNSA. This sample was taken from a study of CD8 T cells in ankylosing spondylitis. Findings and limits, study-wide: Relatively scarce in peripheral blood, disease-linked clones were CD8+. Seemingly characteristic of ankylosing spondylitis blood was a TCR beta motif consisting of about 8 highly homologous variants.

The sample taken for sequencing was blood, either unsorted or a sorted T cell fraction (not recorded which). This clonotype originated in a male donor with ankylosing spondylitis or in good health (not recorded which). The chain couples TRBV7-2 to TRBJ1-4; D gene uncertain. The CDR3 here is CASSPTLTGEKLFF. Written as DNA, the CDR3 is TGTGCCAGCAGCCCGACGCTTACGGGTGAAAAACTGTTTTTT.